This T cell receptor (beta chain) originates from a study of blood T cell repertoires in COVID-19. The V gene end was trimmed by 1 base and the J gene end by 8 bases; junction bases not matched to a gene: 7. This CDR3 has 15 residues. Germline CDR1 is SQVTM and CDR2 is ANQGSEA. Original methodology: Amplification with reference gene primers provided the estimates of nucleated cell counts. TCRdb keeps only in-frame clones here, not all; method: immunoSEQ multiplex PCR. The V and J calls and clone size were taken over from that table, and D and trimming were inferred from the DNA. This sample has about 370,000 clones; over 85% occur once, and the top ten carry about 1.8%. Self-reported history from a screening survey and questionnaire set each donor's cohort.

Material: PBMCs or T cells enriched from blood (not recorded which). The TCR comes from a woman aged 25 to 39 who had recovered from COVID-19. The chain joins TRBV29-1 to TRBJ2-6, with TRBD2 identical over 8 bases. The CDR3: CSVEGPGRETNVLTF. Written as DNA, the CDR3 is TGCAGCGTTGAAGGCCCCGGGAGGGAGACCAACGTCCTGACTTTC. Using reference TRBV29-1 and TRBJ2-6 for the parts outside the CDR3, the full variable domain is SAVISQKPSRDICQRGTSLTIQCQVDSQVTMMFWYRQQPGQSLTLIATANQGSEATYESGFVIDKFPISRPNLTFSTLTVSNMSPEDSSIYLCSVEGPGRETNVLTFGAGSRLTVL.